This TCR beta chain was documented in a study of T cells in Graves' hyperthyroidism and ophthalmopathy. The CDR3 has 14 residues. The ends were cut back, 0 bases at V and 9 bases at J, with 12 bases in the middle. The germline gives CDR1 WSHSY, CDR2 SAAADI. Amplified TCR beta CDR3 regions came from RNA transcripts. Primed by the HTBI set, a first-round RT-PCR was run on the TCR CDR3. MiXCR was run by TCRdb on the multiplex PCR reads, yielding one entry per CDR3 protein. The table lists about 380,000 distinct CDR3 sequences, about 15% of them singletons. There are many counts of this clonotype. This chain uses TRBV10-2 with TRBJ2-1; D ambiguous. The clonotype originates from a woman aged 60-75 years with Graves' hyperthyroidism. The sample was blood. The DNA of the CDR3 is TGCGCCAGCAGTGAGTCGTTATTCGTGGGTGAGCAGTTCTTC. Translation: CASSESLFVGEQFF.